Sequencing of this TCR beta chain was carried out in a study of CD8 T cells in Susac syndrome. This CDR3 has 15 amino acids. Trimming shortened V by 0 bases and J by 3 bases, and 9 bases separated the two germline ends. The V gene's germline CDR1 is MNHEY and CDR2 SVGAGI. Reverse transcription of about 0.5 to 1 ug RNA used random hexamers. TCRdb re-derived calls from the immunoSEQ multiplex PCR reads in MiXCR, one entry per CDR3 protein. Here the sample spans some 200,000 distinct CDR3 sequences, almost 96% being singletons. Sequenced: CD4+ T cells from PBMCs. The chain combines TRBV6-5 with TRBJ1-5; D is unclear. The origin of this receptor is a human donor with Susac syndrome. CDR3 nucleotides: TGTGCCAGCAGTTACTCCGGTCAGACCAATCAGCCCCAGCATTTT. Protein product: CASSYSGQTNQPQHF.